This entry lists 14 T cell receptor beta chains sequenced from one sample in a study of OX40 agonist ivuxolimab in advanced cancers. Some clones are missing from TCRdb's copy, which holds only in-frame ones; the method was immunoSEQ multiplex PCR. The sample yields approximately 28,000 clones, 84% seen once. The source was CD4+ or CD8+ T cells sorted from blood, collected in a trial of the OX40 agonist ivuxolimab. The source is an adult with an advanced solid tumor such as melanoma, head and neck, liver or kidney cancer.

CDR3 in DNA: TGCAGCGTCGCCAACGGGGGGTCCTACGAGCAGTACTTC. The encoded protein is CSVANGGSYEQYF. V gene TRBV29-1 combines with J gene TRBJ2-7; 7 bases agree with TRBD2. V shed 6 bases and J 1 base; nucleotides not matched to a gene: 6. The CDR3 runs to 13 residues. Looked up from germline, CDR1 is SQVTM and CDR2 is ANQGSEA.

The genes are TRBV7-6 and TRBJ2-3; D possibly corresponds to TRBD1 (5 bases). Germline CDR1 SGHVS, CDR2 FNYEAQ. The CDR3 runs to 15 residues. Trimming stripped 1 base from V and 1 base from J, with 9 bases between. CDR3 amino acids: CASSLEIGGTDTQYF. The DNA of the CDR3 is TGTGCCAGCAGCTTAGAGATAGGGGGCACAGATACGCAGTATTTT.

This chain connects TRBV28 to TRBJ2-2; D tentatively fits TRBD1 or TRBD2 (6 bases each). Trimming took off 3 bases at V and 7 bases at J, with 21 bases between the two ends. CDR3 size: 17 residues. Germline CDR1 reads MDHEN; CDR2 reads SYDVKM. CDR3 sequence (DNA): TGTGCCAGCAGTTTTGGTGGAGGAGGGGGACCCCTCGGGGAGCTGTTTTTT. Translated, it gives CASSFGGGGGPLGELFF.

The chain combines TRBV5-1 with TRBJ1-2; 7 bases align to TRBD1. V shed 4 bases and J 4 bases; nucleotides not matched to a gene: 4. The germline V gene has CDR1 SGHRS and CDR2 YFSETQ. The CDR3 loop spans 13 amino acids. CDR3: CASSTGEGYGYTF. CDR3 nucleotide sequence: TGCGCCAGCAGCACAGGGGAAGGCTATGGCTACACCTTC.

This clone was seen a handful of times. The chain uses TRBV11-2 and TRBJ2-7; D unclear. The V gene's germline CDR1 is SGHAT and CDR2 FQNNGV. The CDR3 has 13 residues. The V end was cut by 5 bases, the J end by 1 base, with 9 bases between. The CDR3 DNA sequence: TGTGCCAGCAGCCCGGACCTATCCTACGAGCAGTACTTC. This translates into CASSPDLSYEQYF. The whole variable domain, filled in from reference TRBV11-2 and TRBJ2-7, reads EAGVAQSPRYKIIEKRQSVAFWCNPISGHATLYWYQQILGQGPKLLIQFQNNGVVDDSQLPKDRFSAERLKGVDSTLKIQPAKLEDSAVYLCASSPDLSYEQYFGPGTRLTVT.

The chain carries TRBV2 and TRBJ2-7; D is uncertain. CDR1 and CDR2 (germline): SNHLY, FYNNEI. Trimming left V 8 bases short and J 2 bases short, with 13 bases between. This CDR3 region has 13 residues. The CDR3 loop is CASVRHGAYEQYF. In DNA, the CDR3 is TGTGCCAGCGTCAGGCACGGAGCCTACGAGCAGTACTTC.

The chain links TRBV9 to TRBJ2-1; D remains ambiguous. Germline CDR1 and CDR2: SGDLS and YYNGEE. Trimming removed 7 bases at V and 5 bases at J, with 7 bases between. The CDR3 totals 11 residues. In DNA form, the CDR3 reads TGTGCCAGCGGACCTGACAATGAGCAGTTCTTC. As protein: CASGPDNEQFF.

The chain carries TRBV9 and TRBJ2-2, with a weak D call TRBD1 (5 bases). Germline CDR1 reads SGDLS; CDR2 reads YYNGEE. The CDR3 has 13 residues. V lost 3 bases to trimming and J lost 6 bases, with 9 bases between them. CDR3 coding DNA: TGTGCCAGCAGCGAGGGGTGGGCCGGGGAGCTGTTTTTT. This sequence encodes CASSEGWAGELFF.

The gene calls are TRBV2 and TRBJ2-5; D remains ambiguous. The closer fit of TRBJ2-7 to the DNA end suggests the J call may be wrong. CDR3 length: 13 residues. CDR1 and CDR2 from the germline V gene are SNHLY and FYNNEI. The CDR3 bases are TGTGCCAGCAGTGAGACGGTTTTCTACGAGCAGTACTTC. It encodes CASSETVFYEQYF.

The J gene is TRBJ1-2, the V gene TRBV18; 11 nucleotides match TRBD1. The CDR3 totals 16 residues. V shed 0 bases and J 8 bases; nucleotides not matched to a gene: 8. CDR1 and CDR2 (germline): KGHSH, LQKENI. The CDR3 DNA is TGTGCCAGCTCACCACCAGGGACAGGGGGAACTAGGGGCTACACCTTC. This translates into CASSPPGTGGTRGYTF.

This chain connects TRBV10-1 to TRBJ2-3, with TRBD1 identical over 12 bases. The CDR3 is 16 amino acids. Losses at the gene ends were 3 bases for V and 6 bases for J; bases not matched to a gene: 7. Germline V lookup: CDR1 WNHNN, CDR2 SYGVQD (reference sequence). The DNA for the CDR3 is TGCGCCAGCAGTGAACGGGACAGGGGGCCGCTCGATACGCAGTATTTT. Translation: CASSERDRGPLDTQYF.

The chain employs TRBV5-1 and TRBJ2-3, with 11 bases identical to TRBD1. This CDR3 is 16 amino acids long. Germline CDR1 and CDR2: SGHRS and YFSETQ. V dropped 4 bases and J dropped 0; count of bases not matched to a gene: 4. In nucleotides, the CDR3 is TGCGCCAGCAGCCCCGGGACAGGGGGTAGCACAGATACGCAGTATTTT. Translated: CASSPGTGGSTDTQYF.

The chain combines TRBV19 with TRBJ1-5, with D possibly TRBD1 on 6 matching bases. The CDR3 covers 15 residues. V dropped 3 bases and J dropped 4 bases, with 13 bases sitting between them. CDR1 and CDR2 from the germline V gene are LNHDA and SQIVND (reference sequence). Here the CDR3 reads CASSIPWDINQPQHF. The CDR3 DNA follows: TGTGCCAGTAGTATTCCCTGGGACATTAATCAGCCCCAGCATTTT.

The V call is TRBV30, the J call TRBJ1-1, with D unclear. This CDR3 has 11 amino acids. Germline V CDR1 and CDR2: GTSNPN, SVGIG (reference sequence). V was cut by 8 bases and J by 1 base, with 8 bases left in between. The CDR3 loop is CAARGNTEAFF. DNA of the CDR3: TGTGCCGCCCGGGGGAACACTGAAGCTTTCTTT. The full variable domain, completed using reference TRBV30 and TRBJ1-1, is SQTIHQWPATLVQPVGSPLSLECTVEGTSNPNLYWYRQAAGRGLQLLFYSVGIGQISSEVPQNLSASRPQDRQFILSSKKLLLSDSGFYLCAARGNTEAFFGQGTRLTVV.